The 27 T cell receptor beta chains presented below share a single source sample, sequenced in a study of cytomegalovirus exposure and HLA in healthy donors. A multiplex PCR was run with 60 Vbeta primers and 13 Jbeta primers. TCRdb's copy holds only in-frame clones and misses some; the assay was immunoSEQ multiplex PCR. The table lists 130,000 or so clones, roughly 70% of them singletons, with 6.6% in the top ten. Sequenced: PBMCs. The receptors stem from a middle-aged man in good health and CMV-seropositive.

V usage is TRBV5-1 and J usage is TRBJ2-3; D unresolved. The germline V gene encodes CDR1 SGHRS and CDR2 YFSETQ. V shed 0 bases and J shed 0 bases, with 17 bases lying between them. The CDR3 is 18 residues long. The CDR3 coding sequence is TGCGCCAGCAGCTTGGCCTACCCCACAGCCGCTAGCACAGATACGCAGTATTTT. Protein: CASSLAYPTAASTDTQYF.

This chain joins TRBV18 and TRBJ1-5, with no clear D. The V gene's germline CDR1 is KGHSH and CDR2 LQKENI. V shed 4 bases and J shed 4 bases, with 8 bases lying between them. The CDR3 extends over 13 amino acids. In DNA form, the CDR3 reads TGTGCCAGCTCACGTGGGAGGAATCAGCCCCAGCATTTT. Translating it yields CASSRGRNQPQHF.

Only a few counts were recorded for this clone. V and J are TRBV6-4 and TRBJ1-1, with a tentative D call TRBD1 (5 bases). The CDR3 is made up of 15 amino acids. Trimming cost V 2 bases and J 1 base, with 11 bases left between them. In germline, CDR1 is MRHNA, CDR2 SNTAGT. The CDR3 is CASSDNPGGNTEAFF. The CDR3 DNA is TGTGCCAGCAGTGACAATCCCGGGGGGAACACTGAAGCTTTCTTT.

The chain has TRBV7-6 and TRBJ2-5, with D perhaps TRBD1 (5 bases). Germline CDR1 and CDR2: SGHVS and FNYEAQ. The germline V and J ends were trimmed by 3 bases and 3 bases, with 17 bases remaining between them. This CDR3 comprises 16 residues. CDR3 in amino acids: CASSFIRGGSKETQYF. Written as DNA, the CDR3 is TGTGCCAGCAGCTTTATTAGGGGCGGTAGTAAAGAGACCCAGTACTTC.

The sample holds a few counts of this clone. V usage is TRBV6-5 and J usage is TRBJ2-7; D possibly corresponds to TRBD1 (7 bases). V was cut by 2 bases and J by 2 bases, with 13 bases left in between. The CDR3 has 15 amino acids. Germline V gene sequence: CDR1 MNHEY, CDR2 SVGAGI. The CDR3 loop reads CASSYVTGRPYEQYF. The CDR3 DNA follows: TGTGCCAGCAGTTACGTGACAGGGAGGCCCTACGAGCAGTACTTC.

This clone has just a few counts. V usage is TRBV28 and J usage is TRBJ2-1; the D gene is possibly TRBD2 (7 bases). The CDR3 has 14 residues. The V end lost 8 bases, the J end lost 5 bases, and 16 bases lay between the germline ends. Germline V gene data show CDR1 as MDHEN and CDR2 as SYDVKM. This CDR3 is CASQGLGGNNEQFF. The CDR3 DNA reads TGTGCCAGCCAGGGGCTGGGGGGGAACAATGAGCAGTTCTTC.

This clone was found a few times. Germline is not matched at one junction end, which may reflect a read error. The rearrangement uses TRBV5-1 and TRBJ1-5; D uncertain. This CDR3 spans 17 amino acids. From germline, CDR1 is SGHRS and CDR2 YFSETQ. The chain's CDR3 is CATSLANETHSNQPQHF. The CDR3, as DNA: TGCGCCACCAGCCTTGCGAACGAGACACATAGCAATCAGCCCCAGCATTTT.

The DNA of the CDR3 is TGTGCCAGCAGAATCAGCAGGGTATCAGATACGCAGTATTTT. Amino acids: CASRISRVSDTQYF. The chain has TRBV27 and TRBJ2-3; TRBD1 is a possible D gene (5 bases). The V gene's germline CDR1 is MNHEY and CDR2 SMNVEV (reference sequence). V shed 6 bases and J shed 4 bases, with 14 bases lying between them. The CDR3 has 14 residues.

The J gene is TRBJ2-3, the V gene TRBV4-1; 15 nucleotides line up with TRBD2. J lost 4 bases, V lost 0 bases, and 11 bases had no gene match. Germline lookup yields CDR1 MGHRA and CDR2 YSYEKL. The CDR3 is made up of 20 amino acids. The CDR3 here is CASSQDTGLAGGPGADTQYF. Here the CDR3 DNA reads TGCGCCAGCAGCCAAGACACTGGACTAGCGGGAGGGCCGGGGGCAGATACGCAGTATTTT.

The CDR3 here is CASSLGQGSYGYTF. For the CDR3, the DNA is TGTGCCAGCAGTTTGGGACAGGGGAGCTATGGCTACACCTTC. The chain carries TRBV6-6 and TRBJ1-2, with TRBD1 matching 10 bases. Germline CDR1 and CDR2: MNHNY and SVGAGI (reference sequence). The length of the CDR3 is 14 residues. V dropped 4 bases and J dropped 4; count of bases not matched to a gene: 3.

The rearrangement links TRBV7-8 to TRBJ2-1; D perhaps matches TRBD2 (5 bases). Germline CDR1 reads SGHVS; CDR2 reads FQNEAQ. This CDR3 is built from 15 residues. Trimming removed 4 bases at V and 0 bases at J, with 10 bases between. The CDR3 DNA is TGTGCCAGCAGCTGGAGAACTAGCTCCTACAATGAGCAGTTCTTC. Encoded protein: CASSWRTSSYNEQFF.

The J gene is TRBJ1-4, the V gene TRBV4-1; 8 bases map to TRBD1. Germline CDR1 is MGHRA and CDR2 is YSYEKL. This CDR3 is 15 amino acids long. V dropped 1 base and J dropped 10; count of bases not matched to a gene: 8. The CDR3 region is CASSQGWTGRGKLFF. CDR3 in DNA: TGCGCCAGCAGCCAAGGCTGGACAGGGAGGGGAAAACTGTTTTTT.

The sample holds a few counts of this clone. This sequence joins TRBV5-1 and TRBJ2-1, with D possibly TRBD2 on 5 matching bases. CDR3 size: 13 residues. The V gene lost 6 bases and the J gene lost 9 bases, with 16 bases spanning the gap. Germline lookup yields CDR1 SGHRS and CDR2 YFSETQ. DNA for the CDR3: TGCGCCAGCAATATATTGGGCGAGGGTGAGCAGTTCTTC. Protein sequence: CASNILGEGEQFF. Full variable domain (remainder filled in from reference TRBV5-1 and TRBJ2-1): KAGVTQTPRYLIKTRGQQVTLSCSPISGHRSVSWYQQTPGQGLQFLFEYFSETQRNKGNFPGRFSGRQFSNSRSEMNVSTLELGDSALYLCASNILGEGEQFFGPGTRLTVL.

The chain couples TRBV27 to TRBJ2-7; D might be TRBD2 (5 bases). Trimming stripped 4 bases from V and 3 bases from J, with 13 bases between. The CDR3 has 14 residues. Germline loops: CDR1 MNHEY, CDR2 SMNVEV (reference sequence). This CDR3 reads CASSSRSGNYEQYF. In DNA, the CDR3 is TGTGCCAGCAGTTCTCGCTCGGGAAACTACGAGCAGTACTTC.

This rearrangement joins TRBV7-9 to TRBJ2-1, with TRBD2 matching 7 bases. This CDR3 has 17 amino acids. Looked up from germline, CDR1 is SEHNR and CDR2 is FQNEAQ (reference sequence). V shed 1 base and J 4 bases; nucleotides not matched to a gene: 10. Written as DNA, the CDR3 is TGTGCCAGCAGCTTAGTGTCTAGCGGCTCTGGGTACAATGAGCAGTTCTTC. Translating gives CASSLVSSGSGYNEQFF.

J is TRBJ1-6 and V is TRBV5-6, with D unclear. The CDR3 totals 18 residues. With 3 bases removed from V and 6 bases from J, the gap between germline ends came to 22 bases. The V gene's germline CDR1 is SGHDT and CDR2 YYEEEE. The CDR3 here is CASSSPWHMEGSNSPLHF. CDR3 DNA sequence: TGTGCCAGCAGCTCCCCTTGGCACATGGAGGGTTCTAATTCACCCCTCCACTTT.

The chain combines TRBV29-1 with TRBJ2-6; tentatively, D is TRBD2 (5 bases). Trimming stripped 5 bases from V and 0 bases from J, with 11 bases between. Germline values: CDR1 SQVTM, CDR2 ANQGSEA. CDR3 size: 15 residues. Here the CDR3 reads CSVYSGVSGANVLTF. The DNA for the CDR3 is TGCAGCGTTTACTCCGGGGTCTCTGGGGCCAACGTCCTGACTTTC.

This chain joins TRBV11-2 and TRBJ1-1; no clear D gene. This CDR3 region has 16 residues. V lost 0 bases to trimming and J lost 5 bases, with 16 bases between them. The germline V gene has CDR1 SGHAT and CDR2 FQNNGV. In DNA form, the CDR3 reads TGTGCCAGCAGCTTAGATTTGGGGAGGGCAAGGACTGAAGCTTTCTTT. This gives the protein CASSLDLGRARTEAFF.

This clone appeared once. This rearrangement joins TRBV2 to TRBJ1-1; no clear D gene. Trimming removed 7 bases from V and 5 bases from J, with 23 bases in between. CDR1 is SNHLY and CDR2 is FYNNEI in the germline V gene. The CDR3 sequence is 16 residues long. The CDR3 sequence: CASKKELVNVVTEAFF. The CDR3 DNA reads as TGTGCCAGCAAAAAGGAGCTGGTGAATGTAGTGACTGAAGCTTTCTTT. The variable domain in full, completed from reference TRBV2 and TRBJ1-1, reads EPEVTQTPSHQVTQMGQEVILRCVPISNHLYFYWYRQILGQKVEFLVSFYNNEISEKSEIFDDQFSVERPDGSNFTLKIRSTKLEDSAMYFCASKKELVNVVTEAFFGQGTRLTVV.

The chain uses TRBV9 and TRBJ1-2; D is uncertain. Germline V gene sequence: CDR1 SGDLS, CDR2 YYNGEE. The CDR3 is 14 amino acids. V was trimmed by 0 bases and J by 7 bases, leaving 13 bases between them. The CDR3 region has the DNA TGTGCCAGCAGCGTAGATGCAGGTTCACCTGGCTACACCTTC. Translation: CASSVDAGSPGYTF.

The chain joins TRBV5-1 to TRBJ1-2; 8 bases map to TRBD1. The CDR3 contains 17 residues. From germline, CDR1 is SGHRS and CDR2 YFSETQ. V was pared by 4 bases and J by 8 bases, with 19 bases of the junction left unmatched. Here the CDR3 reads CASSTGTGTPHLEGYTF. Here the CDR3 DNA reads TGCGCCAGCAGCACAGGGACAGGCACCCCGCATCTTGAGGGCTACACCTTC.

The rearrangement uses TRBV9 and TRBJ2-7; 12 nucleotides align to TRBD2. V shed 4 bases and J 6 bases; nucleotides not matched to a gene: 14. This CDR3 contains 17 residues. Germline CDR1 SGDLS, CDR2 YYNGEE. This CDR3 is CASSPEGPSGRASEQYF. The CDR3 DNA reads TGTGCCAGCAGCCCCGAAGGCCCTAGCGGGAGGGCGAGCGAGCAGTACTTC.

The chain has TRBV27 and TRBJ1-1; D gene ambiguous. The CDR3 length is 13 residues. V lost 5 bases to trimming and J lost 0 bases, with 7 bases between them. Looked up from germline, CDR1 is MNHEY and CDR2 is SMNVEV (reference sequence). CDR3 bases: TGTGCCAGCAGTCTGTCAGTGAACACTGAAGCTTTCTTT. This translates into CASSLSVNTEAFF.

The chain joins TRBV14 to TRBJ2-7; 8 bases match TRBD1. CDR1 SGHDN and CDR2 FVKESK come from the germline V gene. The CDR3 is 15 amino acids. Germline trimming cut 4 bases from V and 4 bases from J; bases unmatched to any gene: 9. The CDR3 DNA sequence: TGTGCCAGCAGCCCTTGGGACAGGAAGTTTTACGAGCAGTACTTC. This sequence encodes CASSPWDRKFYEQYF.

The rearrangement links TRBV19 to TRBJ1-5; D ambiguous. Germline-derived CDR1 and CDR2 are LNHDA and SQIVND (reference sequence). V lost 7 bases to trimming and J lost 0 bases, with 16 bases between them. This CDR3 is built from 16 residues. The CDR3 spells CASTSGEGLSNQPQHF. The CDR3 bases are TGTGCCAGTACTTCAGGAGAGGGCCTTAGCAATCAGCCCCAGCATTTT.

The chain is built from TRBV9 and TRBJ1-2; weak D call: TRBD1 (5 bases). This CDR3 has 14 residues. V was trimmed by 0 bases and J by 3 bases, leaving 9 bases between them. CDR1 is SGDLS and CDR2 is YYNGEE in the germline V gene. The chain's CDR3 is CASSVGQGDYGYTF. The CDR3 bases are TGTGCCAGCAGCGTAGGGCAGGGCGACTATGGCTACACCTTC.

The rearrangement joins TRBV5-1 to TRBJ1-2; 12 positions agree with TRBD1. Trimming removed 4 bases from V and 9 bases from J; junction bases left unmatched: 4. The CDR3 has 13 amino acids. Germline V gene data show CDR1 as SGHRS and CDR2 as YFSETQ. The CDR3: CASSPGQGASYTF. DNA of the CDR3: TGCGCCAGCAGCCCGGGACAGGGGGCGAGCTACACCTTC.